This entry concerns a single T cell receptor beta chain. Germline V gene data show CDR1 as LNHDA and CDR2 as SQIVND (reference sequence). V trimming: 6 bases; J trimming: 4 bases; junction bases outside the gene matches: 1. CDR3 length: 13 amino acids. The data are from a study of T cell responses to AZD1222 COVID-19 vaccine. The table came from immunoSEQ multiplex PCR; TCRdb's copy has only in-frame clones and leaves some out. Here the sample spans 150,000 to 200,000 clones, 90% being singletons. The chain uses TRBV19 and TRBJ2-2, with 8 bases lining up with TRBD1. The sample consisted of peripheral blood, taken 28 days after the second AZD1222 dose. This TCR was recovered from an adult who received the AZD1222 COVID-19 vaccine. In nucleotides, the CDR3 is TGTGCCAGTAGAACAGGGGGCACCGGGGAGCTGTTTTTT. It encodes CASRTGGTGELFF.